The clone carrying this TCR beta chain was counted at least ten times. Its antigen remains unidentified. Germline V gives CDR1 LGHDT, CDR2 YNNKEL (reference sequence). Trimming removed 2 bases from V and 2 bases from J, with 13 bases in between. There are 16 residues in the CDR3. No treatment of any kind had been given to any patient before thyroid surgery. The data stem from a study of metastatic and nonmetastatic thyroid tumors. Study-level information: Comparison of repertoires was carried out across blood and tumor or nodule tissue from malignant and benign thyroid patients.

Authors' methods: Researchers built a distant-metastasis classifier for papillary thyroid cancer that drew on CDR3 differences across clinicopathological groups. Using MiXCR, TCRdb reanalyzed the PCR reads. These V and J calls derive from TCRdb rather than the authors' analysis. The profile shows 90,000 or so clones, approximately 9% of them singletons. Study-level points and caveats: In both blood and tumor samples, TCR beta diversity was reported significantly higher for malignant than benign nodules.

The specimen sequenced was blood. The V and J genes are TRBV3-1 and TRBJ2-1; no reliable D call. The clonotype originates from a female donor with papillary thyroid cancer or a benign thyroid nodule (not recorded which). Some clones in this sample may be carry-over from other donors' samples. The CDR3 region has the DNA TGTGCCAGCAGCCAATCCCGATCCGCCGCCTACAATGAGCAGTTCTTC. Amino acid sequence: CASSQSRSAAYNEQFF.